This T cell receptor (beta chain) was sequenced during a study of blood T cell repertoires in COVID-19. The overall study: The cDNA or gDNA used as material had been derived from T cells, B-cell-depleted T cells, or PBMCs.

Germline lookup yields CDR1 MNHNS and CDR2 SASEGT. J lost 9 bases, V lost 4 bases, and 9 bases had no gene match. This CDR3 is built from 16 residues. Per the authors' pipeline: Amplification from reference gene primers served as the basis for estimated nucleated cell counts. Generated by immunoSEQ multiplex PCR, the TCRdb table keeps only in-frame clones and is missing some. V and J calls and clone size are copied from that table; D and trimming were computed from the DNA. The sample includes about 26,000 clones, 70% to 90% of them seen just once. This chain uses TRBV6-1 with TRBJ1-6; 10 nucleotides line up with TRBD1. The receptor was isolated from a man in his 70s with active COVID-19. Sequencing was done on a sample of peripheral blood. CDR3 region: CASSGPGTGVSSPLHF. In DNA, the CDR3 is TGTGCCAGCAGTGGTCCCGGGACAGGGGTGAGTTCACCCCTCCACTTT.